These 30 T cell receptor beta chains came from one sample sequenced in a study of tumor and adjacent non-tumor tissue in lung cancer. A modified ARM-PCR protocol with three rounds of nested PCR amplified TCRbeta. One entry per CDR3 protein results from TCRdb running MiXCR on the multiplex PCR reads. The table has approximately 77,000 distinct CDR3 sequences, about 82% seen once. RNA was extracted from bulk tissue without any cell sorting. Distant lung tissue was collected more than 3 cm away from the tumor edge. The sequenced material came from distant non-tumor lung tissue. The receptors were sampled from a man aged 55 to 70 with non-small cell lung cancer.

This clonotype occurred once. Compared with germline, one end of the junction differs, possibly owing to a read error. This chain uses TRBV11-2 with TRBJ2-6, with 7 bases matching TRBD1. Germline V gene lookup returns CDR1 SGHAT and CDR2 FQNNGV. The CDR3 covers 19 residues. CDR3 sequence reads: CVSSLVPKDRSSGANILTF. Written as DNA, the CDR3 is TGTGTCAGCAGCTTAGTTCCAAAGGACAGGTCCTCTGGGGCCAACATCCTGACTTTC.

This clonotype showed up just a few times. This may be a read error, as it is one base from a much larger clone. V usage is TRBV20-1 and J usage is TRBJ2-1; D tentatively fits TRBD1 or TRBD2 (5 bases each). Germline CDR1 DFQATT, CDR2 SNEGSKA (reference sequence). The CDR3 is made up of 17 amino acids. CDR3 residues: CSTRDSGTRTSYNEQFF. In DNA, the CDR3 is TGCAGTACTAGAGATAGTGGGACCAGGACGTCCTACAATGAGCAGTTCTTC.

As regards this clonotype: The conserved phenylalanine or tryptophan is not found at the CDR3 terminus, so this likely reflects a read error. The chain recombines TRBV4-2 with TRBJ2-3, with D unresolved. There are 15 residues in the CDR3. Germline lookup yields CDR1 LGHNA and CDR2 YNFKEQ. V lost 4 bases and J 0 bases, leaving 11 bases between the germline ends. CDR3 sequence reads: CASSPDFPSTDTQYL. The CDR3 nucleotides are TGTGCCAGCAGCCCAGATTTCCCGAGCACAGATACGCAGTATCTT.

The CDR3 coding sequence is TGCAGTTGGGGCCCTAGCGGGAGGCTCCAAGAGACCCAGTTCTTC. This translates into CSWGPSGRLQETQFF. The chain has TRBV20-1 and TRBJ2-1; TRBD2 matches 11 bases. The junction had 19 bases not matched to a gene; V was cut back by 8 bases and J by 13 bases. The CDR3 runs to 15 residues. CDR1 and CDR2 (germline): DFQATT, SNEGSKA (reference sequence).

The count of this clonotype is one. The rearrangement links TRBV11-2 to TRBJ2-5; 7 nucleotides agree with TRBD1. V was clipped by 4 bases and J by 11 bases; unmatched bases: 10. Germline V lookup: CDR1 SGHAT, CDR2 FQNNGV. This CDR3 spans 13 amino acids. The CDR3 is CASSSTGDVAQYF. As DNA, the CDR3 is TGTGCCAGCAGCTCTACAGGGGATGTGGCACAGTACTTC.

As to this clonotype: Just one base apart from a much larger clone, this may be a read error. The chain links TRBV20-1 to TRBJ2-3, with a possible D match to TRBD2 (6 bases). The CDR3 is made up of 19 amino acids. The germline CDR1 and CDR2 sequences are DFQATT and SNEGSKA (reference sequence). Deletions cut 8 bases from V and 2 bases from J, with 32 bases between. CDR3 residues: CSSTTPELADSGLTDTQYF. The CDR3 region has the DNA TGCAGTTCGACCACCCCGGAACTAGCCGACAGTGGGCTCACAGATACGCAGTATTTT.

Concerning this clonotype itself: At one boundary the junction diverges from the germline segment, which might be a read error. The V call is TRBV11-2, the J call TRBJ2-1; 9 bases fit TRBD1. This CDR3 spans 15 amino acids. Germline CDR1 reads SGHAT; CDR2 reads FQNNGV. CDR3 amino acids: CVSSQDGQGYNEQFF. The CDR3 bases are TGTGTCAGCAGTCAAGACGGACAGGGGTACAATGAACAGTTCTTC.

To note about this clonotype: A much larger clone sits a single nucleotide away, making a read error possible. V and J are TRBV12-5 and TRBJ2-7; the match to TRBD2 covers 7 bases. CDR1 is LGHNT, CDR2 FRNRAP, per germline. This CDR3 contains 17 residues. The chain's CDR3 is CASGSCLGGVTPCERYF. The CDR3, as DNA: TGTGCTAGTGGTTCTTGCCTGGGAGGGGTAACCCCTTGCGAGCGGTACTTC.

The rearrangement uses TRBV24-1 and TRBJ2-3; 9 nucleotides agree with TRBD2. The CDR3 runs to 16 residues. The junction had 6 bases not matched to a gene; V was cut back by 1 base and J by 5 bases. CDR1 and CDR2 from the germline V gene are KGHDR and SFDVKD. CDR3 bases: TGTGCCACCAGTGATTTTGTAGCGGGAGATAAAGATACGCAGTATTTT. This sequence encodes CATSDFVAGDKDTQYF.

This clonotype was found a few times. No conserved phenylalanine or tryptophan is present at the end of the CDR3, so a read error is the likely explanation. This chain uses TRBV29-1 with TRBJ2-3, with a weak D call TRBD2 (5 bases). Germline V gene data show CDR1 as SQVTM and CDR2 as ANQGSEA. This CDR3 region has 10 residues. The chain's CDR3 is CSVGPDTQYL. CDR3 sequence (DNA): TGTAGCGTTGGGCCAGATACGCAGTATTTG.

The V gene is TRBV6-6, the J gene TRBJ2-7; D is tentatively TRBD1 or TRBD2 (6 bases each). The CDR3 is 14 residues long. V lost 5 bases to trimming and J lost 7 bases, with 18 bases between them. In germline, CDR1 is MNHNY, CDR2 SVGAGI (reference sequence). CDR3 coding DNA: TGTGCCAGCAGTGGGGGGCTCGGGACGAAAGAGCAGTACTTC. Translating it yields CASSGGLGTKEQYF.

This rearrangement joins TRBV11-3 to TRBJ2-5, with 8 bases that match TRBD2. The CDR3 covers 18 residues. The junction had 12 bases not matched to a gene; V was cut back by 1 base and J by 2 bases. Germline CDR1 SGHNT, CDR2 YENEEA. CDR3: CASSLGVAGGLVQETQYF. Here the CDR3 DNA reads TGTGCCAGCAGCTTAGGAGTGGCGGGGGGCCTAGTTCAAGAGACCCAGTACTTC.

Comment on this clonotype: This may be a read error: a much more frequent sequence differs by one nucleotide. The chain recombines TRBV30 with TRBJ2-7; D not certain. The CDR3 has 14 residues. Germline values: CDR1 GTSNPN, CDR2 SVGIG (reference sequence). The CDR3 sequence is CAWRPDTASYDQYF. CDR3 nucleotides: TGTGCCTGGAGACCCGACACGGCCTCCTACGATCAGTACTTC.

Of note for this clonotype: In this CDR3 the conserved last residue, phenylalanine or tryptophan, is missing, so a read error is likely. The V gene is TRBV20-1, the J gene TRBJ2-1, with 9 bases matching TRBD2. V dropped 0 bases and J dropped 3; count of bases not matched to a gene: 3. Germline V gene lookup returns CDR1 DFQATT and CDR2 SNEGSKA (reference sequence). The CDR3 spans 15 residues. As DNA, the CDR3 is TGCAGTGCTAGAGAGTTAGCGGGAGACTACAATGAGCAGTTCTTA. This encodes CSARELAGDYNEQFL.

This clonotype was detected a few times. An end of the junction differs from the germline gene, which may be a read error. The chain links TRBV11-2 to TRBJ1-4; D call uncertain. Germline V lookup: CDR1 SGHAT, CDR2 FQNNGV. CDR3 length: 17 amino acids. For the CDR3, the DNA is TGTGCCAGCAGCTTAGTCCCGCAGTGTAGTTCTAATGAAAACCTGTTTTTT. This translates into CASSLVPQCSSNENLFF.

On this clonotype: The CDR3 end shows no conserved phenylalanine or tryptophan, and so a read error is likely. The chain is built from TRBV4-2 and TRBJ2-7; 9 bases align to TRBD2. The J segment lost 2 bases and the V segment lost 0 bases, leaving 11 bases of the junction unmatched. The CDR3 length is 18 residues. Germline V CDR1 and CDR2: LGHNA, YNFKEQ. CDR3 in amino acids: CASSQEWGSGGLAYEQYL. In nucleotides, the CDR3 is TGTGCCAGCAGCCAAGAATGGGGAAGCGGGGGGCTTGCCTACGAGCAGTACCTC.

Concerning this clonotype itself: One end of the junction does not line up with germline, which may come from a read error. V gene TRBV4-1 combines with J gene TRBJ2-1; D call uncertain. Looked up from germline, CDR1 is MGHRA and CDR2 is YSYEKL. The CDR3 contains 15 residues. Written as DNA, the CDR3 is TGCGCCAGCAGCCAAGGACCGGGCAACGACAATGAGCATTTCTTC. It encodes CASSQGPGNDNEHFF.

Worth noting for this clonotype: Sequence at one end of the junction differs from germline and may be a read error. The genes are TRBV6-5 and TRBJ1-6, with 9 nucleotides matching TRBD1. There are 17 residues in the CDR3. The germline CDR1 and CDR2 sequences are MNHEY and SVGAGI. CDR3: CASSSVQGATRNSPPHF. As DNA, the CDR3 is TGTGCCAGCAGTTCTGTACAGGGGGCAACTAGGAATTCACCCCCCCACTTT.

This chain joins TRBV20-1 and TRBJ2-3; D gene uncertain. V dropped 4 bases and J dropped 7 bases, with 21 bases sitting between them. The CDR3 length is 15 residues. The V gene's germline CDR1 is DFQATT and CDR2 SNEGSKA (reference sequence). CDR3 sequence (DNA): TGCAGTGCTAATAGGCAGGTGTTGGGCAAATATACGCAGTATTTT. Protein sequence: CSANRQVLGKYTQYF.

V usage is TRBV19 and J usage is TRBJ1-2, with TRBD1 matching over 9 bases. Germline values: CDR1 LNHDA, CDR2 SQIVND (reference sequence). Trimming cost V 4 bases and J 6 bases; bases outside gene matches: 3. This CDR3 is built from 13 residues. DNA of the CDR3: TGTGCCAGTAGTACGACAGGGGGGGATGGCTACACCTTC. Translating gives CASSTTGGDGYTF.

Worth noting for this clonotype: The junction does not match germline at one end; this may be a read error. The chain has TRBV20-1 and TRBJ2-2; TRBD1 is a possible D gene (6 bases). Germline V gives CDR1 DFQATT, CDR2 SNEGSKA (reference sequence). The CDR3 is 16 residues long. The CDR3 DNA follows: TGCAATGCTATAGACCCAACAGGGATGGCCACCGGGGAGCTGTTTTTT. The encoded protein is CNAIDPTGMATGELFF.

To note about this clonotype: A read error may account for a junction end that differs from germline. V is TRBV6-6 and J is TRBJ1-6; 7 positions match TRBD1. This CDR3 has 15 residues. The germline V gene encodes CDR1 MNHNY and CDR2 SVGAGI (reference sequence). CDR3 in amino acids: CASSYMTGSNSPLHF. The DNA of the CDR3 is TGTGCTAGCAGTTACATGACAGGGTCCAATTCACCCCTCCACTTT.

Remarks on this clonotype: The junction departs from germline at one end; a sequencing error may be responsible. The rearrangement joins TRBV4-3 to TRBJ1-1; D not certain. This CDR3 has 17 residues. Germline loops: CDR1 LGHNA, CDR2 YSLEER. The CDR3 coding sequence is TGCGCCAGTAGCCAAGACGTTCCGGGCACTTCGGGCACTGAAGCTATCTTT. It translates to CASSQDVPGTSGTEAIF.

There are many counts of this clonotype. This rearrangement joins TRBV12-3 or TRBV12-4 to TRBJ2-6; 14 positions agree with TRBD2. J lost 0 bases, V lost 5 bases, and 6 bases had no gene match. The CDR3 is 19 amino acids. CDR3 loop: CASSPGLAGGVSGANVLTF. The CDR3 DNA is TGTGCCAGCAGTCCAGGACTAGCGGGAGGAGTCTCTGGGGCCAACGTCCTGACTTTC.

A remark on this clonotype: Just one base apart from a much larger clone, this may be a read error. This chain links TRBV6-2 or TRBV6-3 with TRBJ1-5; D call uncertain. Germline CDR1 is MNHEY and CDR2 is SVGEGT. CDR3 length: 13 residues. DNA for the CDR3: TGTGTCAGCAGTTACGAAAGCTATCAGCCCCAGCATTTT. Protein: CVSSYESYQPQHF.

CDR3 amino acids: CASSQEFTVGLFF. CDR3 bases: TGCGCCAGCAGCCAAGAGTTCACCGTGGGGCTGTTTTTT. The V and J genes are TRBV4-3 and TRBJ2-2; D uncertain. Germline V CDR1 and CDR2: LGHNA, YSLEER. V was shortened by 0 bases and J by 13 bases, with 12 bases between the two germline ends. This CDR3 region has 13 residues.

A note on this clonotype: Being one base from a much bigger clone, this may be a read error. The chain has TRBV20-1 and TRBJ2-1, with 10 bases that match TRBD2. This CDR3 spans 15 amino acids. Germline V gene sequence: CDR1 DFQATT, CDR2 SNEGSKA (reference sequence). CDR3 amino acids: CNANQLAGRNNEQFF. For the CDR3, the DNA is TGCAATGCTAACCAACTAGCGGGGAGGAACAATGAGCAGTTCTTC.

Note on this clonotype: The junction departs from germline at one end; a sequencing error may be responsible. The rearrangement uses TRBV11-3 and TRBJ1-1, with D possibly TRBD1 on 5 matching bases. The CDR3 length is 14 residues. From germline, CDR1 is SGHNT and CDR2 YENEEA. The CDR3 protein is CVSSSYRLNTEASF. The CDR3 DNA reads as TGTGTCAGCAGCTCATACAGGTTGAACACTGAAGCTTCCTTT.

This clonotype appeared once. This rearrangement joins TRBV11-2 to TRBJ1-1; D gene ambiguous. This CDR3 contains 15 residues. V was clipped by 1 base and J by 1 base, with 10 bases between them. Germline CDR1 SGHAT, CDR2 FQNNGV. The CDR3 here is CASSLGVATNTEAFF. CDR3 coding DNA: TGTGCCAGCAGCTTAGGTGTCGCAACGAACACTGAAGCTTTCTTT.

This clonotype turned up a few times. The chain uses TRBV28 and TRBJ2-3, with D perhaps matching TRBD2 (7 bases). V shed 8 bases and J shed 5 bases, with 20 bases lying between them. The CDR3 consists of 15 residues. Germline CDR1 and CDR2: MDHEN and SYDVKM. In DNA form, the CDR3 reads TGTGCCAGCGGTTCCCCTGGGGGGGCTGGAGATACGCAGTATTTT. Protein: CASGSPGGAGDTQYF. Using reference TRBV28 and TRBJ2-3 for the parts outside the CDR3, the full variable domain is DVKVTQSSRYLVKRTGEKVFLECVQDMDHENMFWYRQDPGLGLRLIYFSYDVKMKEKGDIPEGYSVSREKKERFSLILESASTNQTSMYLCASGSPGGAGDTQYFGPGTRLTVL.